Each of the 32 T cell receptor beta chains below was sequenced from the same sample in a study of shared clonotypes between healthy human individuals. Profiling relied on immunoSEQ multiplex PCR, and the TCRdb table lists in-frame clones only, not all of them. The sample lists around 720,000 clones; 60% to 75% were seen once. The sample comprised memory CD4+ T cells sorted from blood. The sample's subset: CD45RA-negative fraction. These receptors all come from a woman in her thirties in good health.

This chain joins TRBV19 and TRBJ2-3, with D perhaps TRBD1 (6 bases). Trimming shortened V by 6 bases and J by 3 bases, and 10 bases separated the two germline ends. The CDR3 runs to 13 residues. In germline, CDR1 is LNHDA, CDR2 SQIVND (reference sequence). The CDR3 nucleotides are TGTGCCAGTAGAACAGGGTCGACAGATACGCAGTATTTT. Protein sequence: CASRTGSTDTQYF.

The chain joins TRBV7-2 to TRBJ2-5; 10 bases align to TRBD2. V lost 6 bases to trimming and J lost 4 bases; unmatched junction nucleotides: 5. The germline V gene has CDR1 SGHTA and CDR2 FQGNSA. This CDR3 region has 14 residues. In nucleotides, the CDR3 is TGTGCCAGCAGGAGCGGGAGGGCCGGAGAGACCCAGTACTTC. This sequence encodes CASRSGRAGETQYF.

The rearrangement joins TRBV5-1 to TRBJ2-7; D is perhaps TRBD2 (6 bases). Trimming stripped 0 bases from V and 5 bases from J, with 12 bases between. CDR1 is SGHRS, CDR2 YFSETQ, per germline. CDR3 size: 14 residues. DNA for the CDR3: TGCGCCAGCAGCTTGGAACTAGCAGACGACGAGCAGTACTTC. Translation gives CASSLELADDEQYF.

V usage is TRBV11-2 and J usage is TRBJ1-5; D remains unclear. Germline assignment: CDR1 SGHAT and CDR2 FQNNGV. The CDR3 runs 13 residues. Trimming shortened V by 1 base and J by 7 bases, and 8 bases separated the two germline ends. This CDR3 is CASSLGSSQPQHF. Here the CDR3 DNA reads TGTGCCAGCAGCTTAGGGAGTAGCCAGCCCCAGCATTTT. The full variable domain, with the rest looked up from reference TRBV11-2 and TRBJ1-5, is EAGVAQSPRYKIIEKRQSVAFWCNPISGHATLYWYQQILGQGPKLLIQFQNNGVVDDSQLPKDRFSAERLKGVDSTLKIQPAKLEDSAVYLCASSLGSSQPQHFGDGTRLSIL.

The V and J genes are TRBV5-1 and TRBJ2-2; D gene uncertain. Germline lookup yields CDR1 SGHRS and CDR2 YFSETQ. Trimming took off 1 base at V and 0 bases at J, with 4 bases between the two ends. This CDR3 spans 14 amino acids. The CDR3 DNA reads TGCGCCAGCAGCTTGTACTCGAACACCGGGGAGCTGTTTTTT. As protein: CASSLYSNTGELFF. The full variable domain, in which reference TRBV5-1 and TRBJ2-2 provide the parts outside the CDR3, is KAGVTQTPRYLIKTRGQQVTLSCSPISGHRSVSWYQQTPGQGLQFLFEYFSETQRNKGNFPGRFSGRQFSNSRSEMNVSTLELGDSALYLCASSLYSNTGELFFGEGSRLTVL.

This rearrangement joins TRBV10-3 to TRBJ2-1; D is uncertain. The CDR3 length is 16 residues. V was clipped by 2 bases and J by 7 bases, with 18 bases between them. Per the germline V gene, CDR1 is ENHRY and CDR2 is SYGVKD. CDR3 nucleotide sequence: TGTGCCATCAGTGAGAAGGCCGGGCTATACGGGAATGAGCAGTTCTTC. Translating gives CAISEKAGLYGNEQFF.

The chain employs TRBV2 and TRBJ1-5; TRBD1 might be the D (6 bases). The CDR3 totals 14 residues. The germline V gene encodes CDR1 SNHLY and CDR2 FYNNEI. Trimming took 4 bases from V and 5 from J, leaving 12 bases between them. The CDR3 DNA follows: TGTGCCAGCAGTGTTGGACAGCTGGATCAGCCCCAGCATTTT. Translating it yields CASSVGQLDQPQHF.

The rearrangement links TRBV10-2 to TRBJ1-2, with TRBD1 as a possible D gene (6 bases). From germline, CDR1 is WSHSY and CDR2 SAAADI. The V gene lost 3 bases and the J gene lost 7 bases, with 12 bases spanning the gap. CDR3 size: 13 residues. This CDR3 is CASSERTVSGYTF. The CDR3 DNA sequence: TGCGCCAGCAGTGAAAGGACAGTGAGTGGCTACACCTTC.

In this sample, this clone turned up many times. At one boundary the junction diverges from the germline segment, which might be a read error. This sequence joins TRBV28 and TRBJ2-2, with 7 bases fitting TRBD1. The CDR3 has 15 residues. CDR1 and CDR2 (germline): MDHEN, SYDVKM. The CDR3 region has the DNA TGTGCCAGCCGTTTTACAGGGGCGAGCACCGGGGAGCTGTTTTTT. Its translation: CASRFTGASTGELFF.

The chain couples TRBV18 to TRBJ2-7; TRBD1 agrees at 12 bases. In germline, CDR1 is KGHSH, CDR2 LQKENI. The CDR3 is made up of 14 amino acids. V lost 3 bases, J lost 5 bases, and 2 bases stayed unmatched. The DNA for the CDR3 is TGTGCCAGCTCACCCGGGACAGGGGGCCACGAGCAGTACTTC. It specifies CASSPGTGGHEQYF.

DNA for the CDR3: TGCGCCAGCAGCGTTGGATCGGGACGGTCGGGCTATGGCTACACCTTC. This translates into CASSVGSGRSGYGYTF. The genes are TRBV5-1 and TRBJ1-2; D is possibly TRBD1 (5 bases). Looked up from germline, CDR1 is SGHRS and CDR2 is YFSETQ. This CDR3 is 16 amino acids long. Trimming shortened V by 4 bases and J by 4 bases, and 20 bases separated the two germline ends.

The CDR3 bases are TGTGCCAGCAGCCTGAGGGGACAGGGGGCGAGGGAGCAGTTCTTC. Translating gives CASSLRGQGAREQFF. The gene calls are TRBV28 and TRBJ2-1; 12 nucleotides align to TRBD1. CDR3 length equals 15 residues. The V and J ends lost 6 bases and 10 bases, in that order; junction bases with no gene match: 10. The germline V gene has CDR1 MDHEN and CDR2 SYDVKM.

The gene calls are TRBV28 and TRBJ2-7; 10 bases match TRBD2. CDR1 and CDR2 (germline): MDHEN, SYDVKM. V lost 6 bases to trimming and J lost 6 bases; unmatched junction nucleotides: 11. The CDR3 has 15 residues. The CDR3 reads CASRVSGLASSEQYF. The CDR3 nucleotides are TGTGCCAGCAGAGTGTCGGGACTAGCGTCGTCCGAGCAGTACTTC.

V is TRBV29-1 and J is TRBJ1-2; weak D call: TRBD1 (6 bases). V was pared by 3 bases and J by 4 bases, with 18 bases between. The germline V gene encodes CDR1 SQVTM and CDR2 ANQGSEA. The CDR3 runs 15 residues. The CDR3, as DNA: TGCAGCGTTGAGGTCCCCCACGGGGGCGGCTATGGCTACACCTTC. It is translated as CSVEVPHGGGYGYTF. The full variable domain, rest sourced from reference TRBV29-1 and TRBJ1-2, is SAVISQKPSRDICQRGTSLTIQCQVDSQVTMMFWYRQQPGQSLTLIATANQGSEATYESGFVIDKFPISRPNLTFSTLTVSNMSPEDSSIYLCSVEVPHGGGYGYTFGSGTRLTVV.

V usage is TRBV11-2 and J usage is TRBJ1-6; 7 bases agree with TRBD1. CDR1 and CDR2 from the germline V gene are SGHAT and FQNNGV. V lost 5 bases and J lost 4; bases outside the gene matches: 5. This CDR3 region has 15 residues. The CDR3: CASSPDRNYNSPLHF. Here the CDR3 DNA reads TGTGCCAGCAGCCCGGACAGGAATTATAATTCACCCCTCCACTTT.

The chain uses TRBV4-2 and TRBJ1-6; no clear D gene. This CDR3 has 14 amino acids. CDR1 LGHNA and CDR2 YNFKEQ come from the germline V gene. V lost 0 bases to trimming and J lost 7 bases, with 7 bases between them. CDR3 bases: TGTGCCAGCAGCCAAGAAAGGGCCAATTCACCCCTCCACTTT. Translation: CASSQERANSPLHF.

V gene TRBV5-1 combines with J gene TRBJ1-1; D is perhaps TRBD1 (5 bases). The germline V and J ends were trimmed by 0 bases and 3 bases, with 9 bases remaining between them. Per the germline V gene, CDR1 is SGHRS and CDR2 is YFSETQ. The CDR3 runs to 14 residues. CDR3 nucleotides: TGCGCCAGCAGCTTGGGGGGGAAGGACACTGAAGCTTTCTTT. This codes for CASSLGGKDTEAFF.

The chain has TRBV6-4 and TRBJ2-7; a possible D gene is TRBD1 (5 bases). The CDR3 extends over 13 amino acids. Trimming shortened V by 10 bases and J by 6 bases, and 19 bases separated the two germline ends. Germline V gives CDR1 MRHNA, CDR2 SNTAGT. The CDR3 DNA reads as TGTGCCACCCTGGACACAGATTCAATCGAGCAGTACTTC. This sequence encodes CATLDTDSIEQYF.

The gene calls are TRBV5-1 and TRBJ2-7; TRBD2 aligns across 10 bases. The ends lost 0 bases at V and 1 base at J; junction bases unmatched: 4. This CDR3 contains 16 residues. The germline V gene encodes CDR1 SGHRS and CDR2 YFSETQ. The CDR3 loop reads CASSLAGTSVSYEQYF. CDR3 in DNA: TGCGCCAGCAGCTTGGCCGGGACTAGCGTGTCCTACGAGCAGTACTTC.

The gene calls are TRBV19 and TRBJ1-1; no definite D call. The CDR3 spans 14 residues. V was shortened by 6 bases and J by 1 base, with 12 bases between the two germline ends. Germline CDR1 reads LNHDA; CDR2 reads SQIVND (reference sequence). The CDR3 sequence is CASRMWRQNTEAFF. CDR3 nucleotide sequence: TGTGCCAGTAGGATGTGGAGGCAGAACACTGAAGCTTTCTTT.

The CDR3 spells CASSQNGDMSYGYTF. The CDR3 DNA reads as TGTGCCAGCTCACAAAACGGGGACATGTCCTATGGCTACACCTTC. This chain connects TRBV18 to TRBJ1-2; TRBD1 might be the D (6 bases). Germline lookup yields CDR1 KGHSH and CDR2 LQKENI. CDR3 length: 15 residues. Between the trimmed V and J ends, which lost 4 bases and 4 bases, there was a span of 16 bases.

V and J are TRBV29-1 and TRBJ1-2; D not resolved. V was pared by 4 bases and J by 8 bases, with 11 bases between. Germline V CDR1 and CDR2: SQVTM, ANQGSEA. The CDR3 is made up of 11 amino acids. DNA for the CDR3: TGCAGCGTTGCCGGCACCAGCGGCTACACCTTC. This gives the protein CSVAGTSGYTF.

This clone was detected many times. V is TRBV4-1 and J is TRBJ2-5; possible D gene TRBD1, 6 bases. Germline values: CDR1 MGHRA, CDR2 YSYEKL. The CDR3 totals 13 residues. V lost 5 bases to trimming and J lost 5 bases, with 12 bases between them. CDR3 amino acids: CASSSRQEETQYF. DNA of the CDR3: TGCGCCAGCAGCTCCCGACAGGAGGAGACCCAGTACTTC.

The chain has TRBV29-1 and TRBJ1-4; D is unclear. CDR1 SQVTM and CDR2 ANQGSEA come from the germline V gene. The CDR3 loop spans 14 amino acids. Trimming shortened V by 7 bases and J by 0 bases, and 12 bases separated the two germline ends. The CDR3 region is CSATDPATNEKLFF. DNA for the CDR3: TGCAGCGCGACTGACCCAGCAACTAATGAAAAACTGTTTTTT.

This clone came up many times. The rearrangement joins TRBV6-5 to TRBJ1-1; TRBD1 is a possible D gene (5 bases). The germline V gene has CDR1 MNHEY and CDR2 SVGAGI. CDR3 size: 15 residues. Trimming removed 2 bases from V and 6 bases from J, with 16 bases in between. CDR3 bases: TGTGCCAGCAGTTACCCGGGGACCCGGCTGGCTGAAGCTTTCTTT. Protein: CASSYPGTRLAEAFF.

The rearrangement joins TRBV28 to TRBJ2-1; the D gene could be TRBD1 or TRBD2 (5 bases each). Trimming took off 9 bases at V and 0 bases at J, with 9 bases between the two ends. Germline lookup yields CDR1 MDHEN and CDR2 SYDVKM. The length of the CDR3 is 13 residues. The CDR3 reads CARDGASYNEQFF. The CDR3 DNA reads TGTGCCAGGGACGGGGCCTCCTACAATGAGCAGTTCTTC.

The rearrangement uses TRBV27 and TRBJ1-5, with D possibly being TRBD1 (6 bases). CDR3 size: 14 residues. Germline V CDR1 and CDR2: MNHEY, SMNVEV (reference sequence). The V and J ends lost 8 bases and 7 bases respectively, with 18 bases between them. CDR3 nucleotide sequence: TGTGCCAGCTCGGGAGGGGGAGTTGGACAGCCCCAGCATTTT. As protein: CASSGGGVGQPQHF.

This clone came up many times. V usage is TRBV6-1 and J usage is TRBJ1-2; 7 bases match TRBD1. This CDR3 comprises 13 residues. Looked up from germline, CDR1 is MNHNS and CDR2 is SASEGT. Losses at the gene ends were 4 bases for V and 8 bases for J; bases not matched to a gene: 7. CDR3 nucleotides: TGTGCCAGCAGTGGGGACAGAAGGTCGGGCTACACCTTC. Its translation is CASSGDRRSGYTF.

This clone was seen a handful of times. CDR3 sequence reads: CASNPGLNTEAFF. Here the CDR3 DNA reads TGTGCCAGCAACCCGGGGCTGAACACTGAAGCTTTCTTT. The J gene is TRBJ1-1, the V gene TRBV28, with D maybe TRBD1 (5 bases). Germline V CDR1 and CDR2: MDHEN, SYDVKM. Deletions cut 7 bases from V and 0 bases from J, with 9 bases between. The CDR3 spans 13 residues.

At least ten counts were recorded for this clone. This sequence joins TRBV28 and TRBJ1-3; D perhaps matches TRBD1 (5 bases). The V end was cut by 6 bases, the J end by 0 bases, with 12 bases between. Per germline, CDR1 MDHEN and CDR2 SYDVKM. There are 15 residues in the CDR3. In nucleotides, the CDR3 is TGTGCCAGCAGATCAGGGCTCCCCTCTGGAAACACCATATATTTT. Its translation is CASRSGLPSGNTIYF.

V usage is TRBV29-1 and J usage is TRBJ1-5; D not resolved. Germline V gene lookup returns CDR1 SQVTM and CDR2 ANQGSEA. The CDR3 covers 14 residues. Here the CDR3 reads CSFSSAPVGQPQHF. DNA of the CDR3: TGCAGTTTCTCGTCGGCCCCTGTTGGACAGCCCCAGCATTTT.

Ten or more counts support this clone. Within the sample, other DNA sequences also encode this same CDR3. The gene calls are TRBV9 and TRBJ2-2, with 9 bases aligning to TRBD1. Germline CDR1 SGDLS, CDR2 YYNGEE. The V gene end was trimmed by 3 bases and the J gene end by 5 bases; junction bases not matched to a gene: 5. The CDR3 consists of 15 residues. CDR3 residues: CASSGGQGRTGELFF. The CDR3 bases are TGTGCCAGCAGCGGAGGACAGGGGAGAACCGGGGAGCTGTTTTTT.